The clone carrying this TCR beta chain was picked up a small number of times. RNA transcripts provided the source from which TCR beta CDR3 regions were amplified. An initial round of RT-PCR targeting the TCR CDR3 relied on the HTBI primer set. Each CDR3 protein gets one entry after TCRdb re-called the multiplex PCR reads with MiXCR. The sample lists roughly 720,000 distinct CDR3 sequences, 17% occurring once. The data stem from a study of T cells in Graves' hyperthyroidism and ophthalmopathy. Those with hyperthyroidism were 18 to 65 years old, newly diagnosed, and ill for under 2 months. Clinicians diagnosed patients from clinical symptoms, serum thyroxine and TRAb, thyroid ultrasound and orbital computed tomography. PBMCs were derived from 10 ml fresh peripheral blood. Deletions cut 4 bases from V and 6 bases from J, with 5 bases between. CDR1 and CDR2 from the germline V gene are KGHDR and SFDVKD. The length of the CDR3 is 12 residues.

This rearrangement joins TRBV24-1 to TRBJ2-2; D not resolved. Sequencing input: blood. This TCR came from a man aged 50 to 60 with Graves' hyperthyroidism. The CDR3 DNA sequence: TGTGCCACCAGTGAAGAGGCCGGGGAGCTGTTTTTT. Residues: CATSEEAGELFF.